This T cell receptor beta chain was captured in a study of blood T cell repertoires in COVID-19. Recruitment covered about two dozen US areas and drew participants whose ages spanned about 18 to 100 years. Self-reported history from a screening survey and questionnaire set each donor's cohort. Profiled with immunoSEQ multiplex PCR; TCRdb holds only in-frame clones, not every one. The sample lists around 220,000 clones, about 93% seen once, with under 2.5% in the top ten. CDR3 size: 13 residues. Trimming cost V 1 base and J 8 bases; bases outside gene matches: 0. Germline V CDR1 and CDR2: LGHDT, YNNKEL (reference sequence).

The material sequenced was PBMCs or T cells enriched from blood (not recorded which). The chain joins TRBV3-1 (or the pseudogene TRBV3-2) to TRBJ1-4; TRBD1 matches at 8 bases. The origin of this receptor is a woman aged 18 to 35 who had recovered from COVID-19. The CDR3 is CASSQGTGEKLFF. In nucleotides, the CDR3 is TGTGCCAGCAGCCAAGGGACAGGGGAAAAACTGTTTTTT.